This entry lists 10 T cell receptor beta chains sequenced from one sample in a study of cytomegalovirus exposure and HLA in healthy donors. Sequencing was performed with immunoSEQ multiplex PCR; in TCRdb, only in-frame clones are kept and a portion is missing. The table lists approximately 150,000 clones, roughly nine tenths of them singletons, with 2% to 3% in the top ten. The sequencing input was PBMCs. Receptor source: a young man in good health and CMV-seropositive.

Concerning this clone itself: At one end the junction does not follow the germline gene, possibly because of a read error. The CDR3 DNA reads TGTGCCAGCTCACCGGACAGGGGGCGCGTCTTC. Translated: CASSPDRGRVF. The V and J genes are TRBV18 and TRBJ1-2; TRBD1 matches 11 bases. From germline, CDR1 is KGHSH and CDR2 LQKENI. The CDR3 length is 11 residues.

In the case of this clone: This same CDR3 is encoded by further DNA sequences in the sample. The chain joins TRBV6-5 to TRBJ2-7; 12 nucleotides match TRBD2. V lost 2 bases to trimming and J lost 6 bases; unmatched junction nucleotides: 2. The V gene's germline CDR1 is MNHEY and CDR2 SVGAGI. The CDR3 loop spans 14 amino acids. Written as DNA, the CDR3 is TGTGCCAGCAGTTACGTACTAGCGGGAGGCGAGCAGTACTTC. Translation gives CASSYVLAGGEQYF.

The chain recombines TRBV19 with TRBJ1-2; TRBD1 is a possible D gene (6 bases). This CDR3 is built from 13 residues. V lost 7 bases and J 10 bases, leaving 19 bases between the germline ends. Germline assignment: CDR1 LNHDA and CDR2 SQIVND (reference sequence). CDR3 residues: CASTGGRRPLYTF. In DNA form, the CDR3 reads TGTGCCAGTACGGGGGGGCGTAGACCGCTCTACACCTTC.

The chain carries TRBV27 and TRBJ1-1; D is perhaps TRBD1 (5 bases). V was clipped by 8 bases and J by 7 bases, with 14 bases between them. This CDR3 has 12 amino acids. Germline V gene data show CDR1 as MNHEY and CDR2 as SMNVEV (reference sequence). DNA for the CDR3: TGTGCCAGCCGGGGGATAGGTCTTGAAGCTTTCTTT. The encoded protein is CASRGIGLEAFF.

The V call is TRBV5-1, the J call TRBJ1-3; 7 bases fit TRBD1. This CDR3 spans 18 amino acids. The V gene end was trimmed by 1 base and the J gene end by 3 bases; junction bases not matched to a gene: 13. Germline V gene data show CDR1 as SGHRS and CDR2 as YFSETQ. CDR3 amino acids: CASSLLTGASWSGNTIYF. The DNA of the CDR3 is TGCGCCAGCAGCTTGTTAACAGGGGCCTCTTGGAGTGGAAACACCATATATTTT.

V gene TRBV30 combines with J gene TRBJ2-7; D might be TRBD1 (5 bases). The V gene lost 3 bases and the J gene lost 3 bases, with 12 bases spanning the gap. The CDR3 is 13 amino acids. Germline CDR1 is GTSNPN and CDR2 is SVGIG (reference sequence). DNA for the CDR3: TGTGCCTGGAGGGCAGGGCCCCTCTACGAGCAGTACTTC. Protein product: CAWRAGPLYEQYF.

The chain combines TRBV5-6 with TRBJ2-2; maybe TRBD1 (6 bases). CDR3 size: 14 residues. The V end lost 1 base, the J end lost 6 bases, and 10 bases lay between the germline ends. Germline values: CDR1 SGHDT, CDR2 YYEEEE. The CDR3, as DNA: TGTGCCAGCAGCTTGCACAGGGTGGCCGGGGAGCTGTTTTTT. As protein: CASSLHRVAGELFF.

The V and J genes are TRBV20-1 and TRBJ1-2; D call uncertain. Per germline, CDR1 DFQATT and CDR2 SNEGSKA (reference sequence). Trimming cost V 1 base and J 8 bases, with 8 bases left between them. This CDR3 contains 11 residues. The CDR3 DNA reads as TGCAGTGCTAGAGGGGCTCGGGGCTACACCTTC. Amino acids: CSARGARGYTF.

V and J are TRBV5-1 and TRBJ1-2; 10 nucleotides match TRBD1. The germline V gene encodes CDR1 SGHRS and CDR2 YFSETQ. CDR3 size: 13 residues. Trimming took 4 bases from V and 8 from J; bases not matched to a gene: 5. The CDR3 DNA reads TGCGCCAGCAGCCCGACAGGGGGCAGGGGCTACACCTTC. It encodes CASSPTGGRGYTF.

The chain couples TRBV30 to TRBJ1-4; possibly TRBD1 for D (6 bases). Germline assignment: CDR1 GTSNPN and CDR2 SVGIG (reference sequence). V was clipped by 1 base and J by 8 bases, with 14 bases between them. The CDR3 runs to 14 residues. CDR3 sequence: CAWSAWGRGEKLFF. CDR3 DNA: TGTGCCTGGAGTGCCTGGGGAAGGGGGGAAAAACTGTTTTTT.